One sample yielded the 17 T cell receptor beta chains listed below, sequenced in a study of cytomegalovirus exposure and HLA in healthy donors. The PCR made use of 60 Vbeta and 13 Jbeta primers. Sequenced by immunoSEQ multiplex PCR; TCRdb stores in-frame clones only, minus some. Of under 200,000 clones detected, 80% to 85% appear once; the ten largest clones hold about 1.7%. Source material: PBMCs. The receptors come from a woman aged 18-35 years in good health and CMV-seronegative.

This chain uses TRBV5-1 with TRBJ1-1; 8 bases map to TRBD1. The junction had 11 bases not matched to a gene; V was cut back by 3 bases and J by 1 base. The CDR3 is 17 residues long. CDR1 and CDR2 (germline): SGHRS, YFSETQ. The CDR3 nucleotides are TGCGCCAGCAGCTCTACCGGACAGGGTATAGGGAACACTGAAGCTTTCTTT. Protein: CASSSTGQGIGNTEAFF. Full variable domain (missing parts from reference TRBV5-1 and TRBJ1-1): KAGVTQTPRYLIKTRGQQVTLSCSPISGHRSVSWYQQTPGQGLQFLFEYFSETQRNKGNFPGRFSGRQFSNSRSEMNVSTLELGDSALYLCASSSTGQGIGNTEAFFGQGTRLTVV.

The chain links TRBV7-9 to TRBJ2-7; TRBD1 agrees at 7 bases. With 5 bases clipped from V and 5 bases from J, the junction kept 15 bases outside the gene matches. CDR1 and CDR2 (germline): SEHNR, FQNEAQ (reference sequence). This CDR3 has 16 residues. CDR3 amino acids: CASSPIDRALSNEQYV. The CDR3, as DNA: TGTGCCAGCAGCCCGATAGACAGGGCACTCAGCAACGAGCAGTACGTC.

The chain uses TRBV2 and TRBJ2-5; perhaps TRBD1 as D (8 bases). The CDR3 is 14 amino acids. Per germline, CDR1 SNHLY and CDR2 FYNNEI. V was shortened by 5 bases and J by 4 bases, with 14 bases between the two germline ends. The CDR3 nucleotides are TGTGCCAGCAGTCGACAGGGGACTATAGAGACCCAGTACTTC. It yields the protein CASSRQGTIETQYF.

The genes are TRBV2 and TRBJ2-3; 9 nucleotides match TRBD1. The V and J ends lost 6 bases and 2 bases, in that order; junction bases with no gene match: 9. CDR1 and CDR2 (germline): SNHLY, FYNNEI. The CDR3 contains 16 residues. The DNA for the CDR3 is TGTGCCAGCAGCCCAGGACAGGGGACGGTCACAGATACGCAGTATTTT. This translates into CASSPGQGTVTDTQYF.

V is TRBV7-9 and J is TRBJ2-3; the D is unclear. V dropped 5 bases and J dropped 3 bases, with 6 bases sitting between them. This CDR3 is 12 amino acids long. The germline CDR1 and CDR2 sequences are SEHNR and FQNEAQ (reference sequence). The chain's CDR3 is CASSVTTDTQYF. In DNA form, the CDR3 reads TGTGCCAGCAGCGTGACTACAGATACGCAGTATTTT.

The genes are TRBV19 and TRBJ2-7; 7 nucleotides match TRBD1. The trim removed 5 bases at V and 3 bases at J, leaving 10 bases unmatched. Germline assignment: CDR1 LNHDA and CDR2 SQIVND (reference sequence). The length of the CDR3 is 15 residues. In DNA, the CDR3 is TGTGCCAGTAGTCAATCGACAGGGATCTTCTACGAGCAGTACTTC. Translation gives CASSQSTGIFYEQYF.

This chain joins TRBV7-8 and TRBJ2-1; tentative D call: TRBD1 (5 bases). Germline V gene sequence: CDR1 SGHVS, CDR2 FQNEAQ. V lost 5 bases to trimming and J lost 6 bases, with 8 bases between them. The CDR3 length is 12 residues. The CDR3 region has the DNA TGTGCCAGCAGCCCCGACAGCAATGAGCAGTTCTTC. Translated: CASSPDSNEQFF.

The chain links TRBV6-1 to TRBJ1-5; D is possibly TRBD1 (6 bases). Germline V gene data show CDR1 as MNHNS and CDR2 as SASEGT. Deletions cut 2 bases from V and 0 bases from J, with 23 bases between. The CDR3 totals 20 residues. Written as DNA, the CDR3 is TGTGCCAGCAGTGAATGGGGGACACTTTCCTGGCGGCTTAGCAATCAGCCCCAGCATTTT. This translates into CASSEWGTLSWRLSNQPQHF.

The J gene is TRBJ2-7, the V gene TRBV30; 9 bases are shared with TRBD1. The CDR3 sequence is 14 residues long. CDR1 is GTSNPN and CDR2 is SVGIG in the germline V gene (reference sequence). V was pared by 0 bases and J by 6 bases, with 6 bases of the junction left unmatched. CDR3 nucleotide sequence: TGTGCCTGGAGTGTGGGGACAGGGTCGGGCGAGCAGTACTTC. Translated: CAWSVGTGSGEQYF.

The V call is TRBV7-2, the J call TRBJ2-7, with TRBD2 identical over 10 bases. CDR3 length: 14 residues. Trimming at V came to 5 bases and at J to 11 bases, leaving 12 bases not matched to a gene. Germline lookup yields CDR1 SGHTA and CDR2 FQGNSA. The CDR3 nucleotides are TGTGCCAGCAGCCAACTAGCGGGGAGTAGTTTGGAGTACGTC. This codes for CASSQLAGSSLEYV.

This clone showed up just once. The chain joins TRBV4-1 to TRBJ2-3; weak D call: TRBD2 (5 bases). CDR3 length: 14 residues. Germline V CDR1 and CDR2: MGHRA, YSYEKL. V lost 4 bases to trimming and J lost 1 base, with 9 bases between them. This chain's CDR3 is CASSLQAGTDTQYF. In DNA, the CDR3 is TGCGCCAGCAGCCTACAAGCGGGCACAGATACGCAGTATTTT.

The chain couples TRBV28 to TRBJ1-1; D might be TRBD1 (5 bases). The CDR3 consists of 15 residues. CDR1 is MDHEN, CDR2 SYDVKM, per germline. The V and J ends lost 6 bases and 4 bases respectively, with 18 bases between them. The CDR3 DNA reads as TGTGCCAGCAGCCAGGGTGGGACGGGAGGCACTGAAGCTTTCTTT. Protein: CASSQGGTGGTEAFF.

The chain uses TRBV28 and TRBJ2-7; tentative D call: TRBD2 (6 bases). V lost 8 bases, J lost 1 base, and 12 bases lay in between. The CDR3 loop spans 13 amino acids. Per the germline V gene, CDR1 is MDHEN and CDR2 is SYDVKM. CDR3 bases: TGTGCCAGCGGGGGGAGAGGATCCTACGAGCAGTACGTC. It specifies CASGGRGSYEQYV.

The CDR3: CASSQDREGGWRGQFF. CDR3 nucleotide sequence: TGCGCCAGCAGCCAAGATCGGGAGGGCGGGTGGAGGGGGCAGTTCTTC. The genes are TRBV4-3 and TRBJ2-1; 8 bases map to TRBD2. This CDR3 contains 16 residues. CDR1 LGHNA and CDR2 YSLEER come from the germline V gene. With V trimmed by 0 bases and J by 12 bases, 13 bases remained unmatched.

Worth noting for this clone: Distinct nucleotide sequences in the sample also encode this CDR3. V gene TRBV19 combines with J gene TRBJ1-2; D may be TRBD1 (6 bases). Per germline, CDR1 LNHDA and CDR2 SQIVND (reference sequence). Deletions cut 5 bases from V and 4 bases from J, with 11 bases between. This CDR3 is built from 13 residues. CDR3 in amino acids: CASSPQGFYGYTF. The DNA for the CDR3 is TGTGCCAGTAGTCCACAGGGCTTCTATGGCTACACCTTC.

The chain uses TRBV7-9 and TRBJ1-1, with D tentatively TRBD1 (6 bases). The CDR3 is 14 amino acids. Germline V gene lookup returns CDR1 SEHNR and CDR2 FQNEAQ (reference sequence). Between the trimmed V and J ends, which lost 5 bases and 0 bases, there was a span of 10 bases. CDR3 residues: CASSEQGLNTEAFF. CDR3 in DNA: TGTGCCAGCAGCGAACAGGGCTTGAACACTGAAGCTTTCTTT.

This chain joins TRBV14 and TRBJ2-7; unclear D gene. The CDR3 contains 14 residues. Per the germline V gene, CDR1 is SGHDN and CDR2 is FVKESK. Trimming cost V 1 base and J 3 bases, with 10 bases left between them. CDR3 in amino acids: CASSQVSPGYEQYF. The CDR3 DNA reads TGTGCCAGCAGCCAAGTTAGCCCCGGCTACGAGCAGTACTTC. Full variable domain (rest looked up from reference TRBV14 and TRBJ2-7): EAGVTQFPSHSVIEKGQTVTLRCDPISGHDNLYWYRRVMGKEIKFLLHFVKESKQDESGMPNNRFLAERTGGTYSTLKVQPAELEDSGVYFCASSQVSPGYEQYFGPGTRLTVT.